The present T cell receptor (beta chain) was sequenced within a study of blood T cell repertoires in COVID-19. Whole-study context: There were acute and convalescent COVID-19 samples, and they came from the United States, Italy and Spain. Sources were T cells, B-cell-depleted T cells, or PBMCs; the material itself was cDNA or gDNA.

How the authors handled the data: Amplification of reference gene primers was used by the study to estimate nucleated cell counts. Using immunoSEQ multiplex PCR, the repertoire was profiled, and TCRdb retains in-frame clones only, with some absent. Clone size and the V and J calls come from that table; the DNA yielded D and trimming. The sample records about 280,000 clones, about 89% being singletons. Trimming shortened V by 7 bases and J by 1 base, and 16 bases separated the two germline ends. The germline V gene encodes CDR1 MNHEY and CDR2 SVGAGI. The CDR3 covers 15 residues. This clone has a single count.

The sample taken for sequencing was peripheral blood. V is TRBV6-5 and J is TRBJ1-1; D gene uncertain. The sequence was collected from a man between 40 and 49 years old with acute or convalescent COVID-19. CDR3: CASTFRGSRNTEAFF. For the CDR3, the DNA is TGTGCCAGCACTTTTCGGGGTTCACGGAACACTGAAGCTTTCTTT.